Listed here is a single T cell receptor beta chain. The antigen is unknown. The sample comes from a study of cytomegalovirus exposure and HLA in healthy donors. Study results and limitations: Later examination showed HLA-associated TCR beta chains had greater clonal expansion than equally common others.

The CDR3 runs 12 residues. The V end lost 6 bases, the J end lost 6 bases, and 11 bases lay between the germline ends. Germline V gene data show CDR1 as SNHLY and CDR2 as FYNNEI. In the PCR, 60 Vbeta and 13 Jbeta primers were used. In the original analysis: Unique TCR beta chains totaled some 80 million in a later count, with around 11 million of them shared. TCRdb's table, derived via immunoSEQ multiplex PCR, lists solely in-frame clones and lacks some. The DNA gave D and trimming, while V, J and clone size come from that table. The specimen's table records around 160,000 clones. Source material: PBMCs. This chain links TRBV2 with TRBJ1-1; no firm D call. This TCR was sampled from a woman in her forties or fifties in good health and CMV-seronegative. CDR3: CASRVLRAEAFF. The DNA of the CDR3 is TGTGCCAGCAGGGTTCTTAGAGCTGAAGCTTTCTTT.